The 5 T cell receptor beta chains reported below all come from one sample, sequenced in a study of molecular identifiers for immune sequencing clone quantification. TCRdb processed the PCR reads anew with MiXCR; each CDR3 protein has one entry. The sample shows roughly 630,000 distinct CDR3 sequences, over 25% of them seen only once. The specimen sequenced was naive CD8+ T cells from blood, with Jurkat cell RNA spiked in. As to subset: FACS-sorted CD8+CD4-CCR7+CD45RA+ naive T cells. The receptors stem from a human donor in good health. Some libraries in this study had Jurkat cell RNA spiked in.

The gene calls are TRBV7-9 and TRBJ1-1; D unclear. Germline assignment: CDR1 SEHNR and CDR2 FQNEAQ (reference sequence). The length of the CDR3 is 11 residues. Trimming left V 5 bases short and J 6 bases short, with 7 bases between. The CDR3 sequence: CASSRSAEAFF. The CDR3 nucleotides are TGTGCCAGCAGCCGGTCTGCTGAAGCTTTCTTT.

The chain couples TRBV4-1 to TRBJ2-1; 9 nucleotides match TRBD2. This CDR3 is built from 18 residues. Germline V gene sequence: CDR1 MGHRA, CDR2 YSYEKL. With V trimmed by 0 bases and J by 8 bases, 14 bases remained unmatched. The CDR3: CASSQDPSGSGGPHEQFF. The DNA of the CDR3 is TGCGCCAGCAGCCAAGACCCGTCTGGGAGCGGGGGGCCCCATGAGCAGTTCTTC.

This clonotype was seen at least ten times. The CDR3 DNA is TGTGCCAGCAGTCGAAACAGCGCAACTAATGAAAAACTGTTTTTT. The encoded protein is CASSRNSATNEKLFF. The J gene is TRBJ1-4, the V gene TRBV28; no firm D call. Germline V gene data show CDR1 as MDHEN and CDR2 as SYDVKM. Trimming stripped 5 bases from V and 0 bases from J, with 10 bases between. The CDR3 sequence is 15 residues long. Filled out from reference TRBV28 and TRBJ1-4, the complete variable domain reads DVKVTQSSRYLVKRTGEKVFLECVQDMDHENMFWYRQDPGLGLRLIYFSYDVKMKEKGDIPEGYSVSREKKERFSLILESASTNQTSMYLCASSRNSATNEKLFFGSGTQLSVL.

The rearrangement uses TRBV19 and TRBJ2-7; D gene ambiguous. The V gene lost 3 bases and the J gene lost 5 bases, with 11 bases spanning the gap. Germline CDR1 reads LNHDA; CDR2 reads SQIVND (reference sequence). The CDR3 is made up of 13 amino acids. The CDR3 protein is CASSMGTVDEQYF. The CDR3 nucleotides read TGTGCCAGTAGTATGGGTACAGTAGACGAGCAGTACTTC.

The rearrangement uses TRBV30 and TRBJ2-1; 10 nucleotides agree with TRBD2. The CDR3 runs to 12 residues. Germline V CDR1 and CDR2: GTSNPN, SVGIG (reference sequence). The V gene end was trimmed by 8 bases and the J gene end by 9 bases; junction bases not matched to a gene: 7. The CDR3 nucleotides read TGTGCCGGCCTAGCGGGAGTTAGTGAGCAGTTCTTC. Residues: CAGLAGVSEQFF.